The clone carrying this T cell receptor beta chain was picked up many times. The data were obtained in a study of kidney transplant recipient with SARS-CoV-2 infection. MiXCR, run by TCRdb on the reads, gives a single entry per CDR3 protein. The sample carries about 250,000 distinct CDR3 sequences, less than 35% recorded once. Trimming left V 5 bases short and J 4 bases short, with 23 bases between. CDR3 length: 17 residues. From germline, CDR1 is SSHAT and CDR2 FNYEAQ (reference sequence). This clonotype was obtained from a male patient aged 30 to 40 who had COVID-19 and was a kidney transplant recipient. Some of these T cells may belong to the graft donor. The chain carries TRBV7-7 and TRBJ1-2, with D unclear. The sequences come from a blood sample, collected at baseline and on roughly day 110 from a kidney transplant recipient. Written as DNA, the CDR3 is TGTGCCAGCAGCACCCCAGCTAAGTGCCGAAAGACCTATGGCTACACCTTC. Protein: CASSTPAKCRKTYGYTF.